This TCR beta chain derives from a study of CD8 T cells in acute hepatitis C reinfection (dated by TCRdb to 2020 to 2023). The study in broad terms: The TCRbeta repertoire of CD8+ T cells specific for the HCV NS3-1073 epitope was profiled during acute infection and after viral clearance. A handful of spontaneous resolvers provided paired acute and follow-up samples. General conclusions and limits of the study: CDR3 sequences shared with other epitopes were rare, and differing sequencing approaches may have limited exact matching. No follow-up repertoires were available for chronically infected subjects, since NS3-1073 specific cells were too rare to be sorted. The NS3-1073 specific repertoires were highly diverse, and diversity did not differ significantly among acute resolver, follow-up resolver and acute chronic samples. Because bulk sequencing was performed on the TCRbeta chain only, alphabeta pairing of public clonotypes could not be determined. Some 13 public clonotypes were found regardless of outcome; one public clonotype used V04-02/J02-02. TRBV04 and TRBV06 gene families were preferentially used in all groups, and this usage was not explained by overrepresentation in the naive pool.

Genomic DNA was extracted from FACS-sorted cells, and TCRbeta chain sequencing was performed through the commercial immunoSEQ service. In the authors' own workflow: Repertoire data were analyzed with ImmunoSEQ Analyzer software v3.0 and R v3.5.1. Sequences containing stop codons or out-of-frame rearrangements were removed, so only productive rearrangements were analyzed. The sequencing provider supplied the metrics for Simpson diversity, Shannon entropy, CDR3 length and nucleotide addition. Based on frequency, clonotypes were placed into dominant, sub-dominant, low or lowest abundance groups, and clonotypes under 0.1% were left out of most analyses. A CDR3 amino acid clonotype was called public when found in at least two subjects at a cumulative frequency of at least 0.5%. In its TCRdb copy, this immuneACCESS table keeps in-frame sequences only and misses some clones. Where compared with another copy, unresolved V genes explain less than half of these, and the others have no known cause. That table furnishes V, J and clone size, whereas the DNA furnished D and trimming. The sample yields more than 35,000 clones; 85% to 90% were counted once. The ten largest clonotypes hold more than 0.4% of the sample.

The CDR3 covers 17 residues, taking in both the cysteine and the phenylalanine. Only the CDR3 region is kept as DNA, spanning 51 bases read in frame from base 1. V is trimmed back by 4 bases and J by 7 bases, and the junction contains 18 bases that no gene match accounts for. CDR1 and CDR2 (SGHDN, FVKESK) derive from the germline V gene. The sample's time point label is to be understood as: naive CD8 control sorted from an acute-time-point sample. Enrolled in the Montreal Hepatitis C Cohort (HEPCO) in Canada, the donors were people who inject drugs, and these donors were followed every 3 months. A positive HCV RNA or antibody test that followed a negative test within the previous 24 weeks was the definition used for acute primary HCV infection. Cells were surface stained with CD3, CD8 and CD45RO antibodies, and an aqua fixable dye was used to exclude dead cells. The cohort also had 6 subjects who developed chronic infection, defined as being HCV RNA positive at 24 weeks. Frozen stocks of peripheral blood mononuclear cells were first thawed, after which negative isolation of CD8+ T cells was carried out using the MACS CD8+ T cell Isolation Kit. Sorting of the cells was done on a BD FACSAria II cell sorter.

In the case of this clone: It has no known antigen specificity. The record has no base qualities; no much larger clone is one base away.

Sample: naive CD8+ T cells from PBMCs. The intended sense of this specimen's cell subset or site label: sorted total naive CD45RO-negative CD8+ T cells. The V and J segments used are TRBV14 and TRBJ1-2; the junction holds 7 bases that match TRBD1. The TCR was taken from a man aged 30-40 years with chronic hepatitis C. The sequence in DNA is TGTGCCAGCAGCCCTTCGACAGGGTCCGCGGAATTTTCTGGCTACACCTTC. This gives the protein CASSPSTGSAEFSGYTF. Reference TRBV14 and TRBJ1-2 proteins supply the regions before and after the CDR3; the full variable domain is: EAGVTQFPSHSVIEKGQTVTLRCDPISGHDNLYWYRRVMGKEIKFLLHFVKESKQDESGMPNNRFLAERTGGTYSTLKVQPAELEDSGVYFCASSPSTGSAEFSGYTFGSGTRLTVV.